A single sample gave rise to the 3 T cell receptor beta chains below, sequenced in a study of CD8 T cells in ankylosing spondylitis. Each CDR3 protein gets one entry after TCRdb re-called the 5' RACE reads with MiXCR. The table lists 220,000 or so distinct CDR3 sequences, 8% to 11% of them singletons, with approximately 20% in the top ten. Material for sequencing was blood, either unsorted or a sorted T cell fraction (not recorded which). All receptors come from a male donor with ankylosing spondylitis or in good health (not recorded which).

This clonotype was recorded a few times. V gene TRBV3-1 combines with J gene TRBJ2-3; D may be TRBD2 (6 bases). This CDR3 has 14 residues. Germline V gene data show CDR1 as LGHDT and CDR2 as YNNKEL (reference sequence). Trimming took 0 bases from V and 7 from J, leaving 11 bases between them. This chain's CDR3 is CASSQDFGTYTQYF. The CDR3 region has the DNA TGTGCCAGCAGCCAAGATTTCGGGACTTATACGCAGTATTTT.

This chain connects TRBV7-9 to TRBJ2-7, with TRBD1 matching over 8 bases. CDR1 is SEHNR and CDR2 is FQNEAQ in the germline V gene (reference sequence). The CDR3 has 13 amino acids. The trim removed 6 bases at V and 5 bases at J, leaving 6 bases unmatched. Written as DNA, the CDR3 is TGTGCCAGCAGGCGACAGACAGGGGACGAGCAGTACTTC. This codes for CASRRQTGDEQYF.

This clonotype came up a few times. The genes are TRBV20-1 and TRBJ2-5; D perhaps matches TRBD1 (6 bases). In germline, CDR1 is DFQATT, CDR2 SNEGSKA (reference sequence). CDR3 size: 12 residues. The germline V and J ends were trimmed by 4 bases and 6 bases, with 12 bases remaining between them. The CDR3 region is CSAIGGLQTQYF. In DNA, the CDR3 is TGCAGTGCTATTGGGGGCCTTCAGACCCAGTACTTC.